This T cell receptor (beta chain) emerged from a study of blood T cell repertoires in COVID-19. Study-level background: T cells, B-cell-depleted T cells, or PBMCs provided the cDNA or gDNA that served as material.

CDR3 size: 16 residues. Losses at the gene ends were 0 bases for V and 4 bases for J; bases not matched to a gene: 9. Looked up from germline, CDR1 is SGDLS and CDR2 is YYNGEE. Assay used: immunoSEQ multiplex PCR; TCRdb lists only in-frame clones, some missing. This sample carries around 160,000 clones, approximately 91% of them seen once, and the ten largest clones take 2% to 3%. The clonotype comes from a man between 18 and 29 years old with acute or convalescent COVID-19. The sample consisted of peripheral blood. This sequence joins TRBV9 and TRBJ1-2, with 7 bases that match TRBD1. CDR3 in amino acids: CASSVDQSRGPYGYTF. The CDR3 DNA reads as TGTGCCAGCAGCGTAGATCAGTCTAGGGGGCCCTATGGCTACACCTTC.